The present T cell receptor (beta chain) was sequenced within a study of cytomegalovirus exposure and HLA in healthy donors. The primer mix had 60 Vbeta and 13 Jbeta primers. Clones were read by immunoSEQ multiplex PCR, and TCRdb kept only the in-frame ones, dropping some. The sample comprises approximately 51,000 clones, 70% to 80% of which are singletons, and 6.3% rests with the top ten. Study-level points and caveats: Clonal expansion was found to be greater in HLA-associated TCR beta chains than in equally common others in a later analysis. Across donors, sequencing depth was assumed by presence/absence analyses to be roughly uniform. The authors listed around 150 TCR beta chains as cytomegalovirus-associated.

The study sampled nominally healthy donors, though unrecorded immune exposures were likely. This clone was found a few times. Its antigen is as yet unknown. This receptor was taken from a man aged 30 to 39 in good health and CMV-seronegative. Material: PBMCs.

The CDR3 DNA reads as TGTGCCAGCAGTTACGGGACTAGCGGCCCCTACGAGCAGTACTTC. Protein: CASSYGTSGPYEQYF. The J gene is TRBJ2-7, the V gene TRBV6-5, with 11 bases aligning to TRBD2. V was clipped by 2 bases and J by 2 bases; unmatched bases: 2. From germline, CDR1 is MNHEY and CDR2 SVGAGI. CDR3 length: 15 residues.